The present entry profiles one T cell receptor beta chain with its context. Its specificity is unknown. The sample originates from a study of CD8+ T cells in alopecia areata. Study-wide results and limits: It was lesional scalp, especially alopecia totalis/universalis, that showed higher clonality than normal scalp.

Reverse transcription of extracted RNA yielded cDNA, which provided the sequencing template. Generated by immunoSEQ multiplex PCR, the TCRdb table keeps only in-frame clones and is missing some. The table records 150,000 or so clones, roughly 50% of them present only once. The V segment lost 6 bases and the J segment 4 bases; nucleotides outside the gene matches: 4. Per the germline V gene, CDR1 is MDHEN and CDR2 is SYDVKM. The CDR3 covers 14 residues. The chain is built from TRBV28 and TRBJ1-5; TRBD1 agrees at 9 bases. The clonotype was recovered from a human donor with alopecia areata. Sequencing input: CD4+ T cells sorted from blood. CDR3 bases: TGTGCCAGCAGGGGACAGGGTCCTAATCAGCCCCAGCATTTT. As protein: CASRGQGPNQPQHF.